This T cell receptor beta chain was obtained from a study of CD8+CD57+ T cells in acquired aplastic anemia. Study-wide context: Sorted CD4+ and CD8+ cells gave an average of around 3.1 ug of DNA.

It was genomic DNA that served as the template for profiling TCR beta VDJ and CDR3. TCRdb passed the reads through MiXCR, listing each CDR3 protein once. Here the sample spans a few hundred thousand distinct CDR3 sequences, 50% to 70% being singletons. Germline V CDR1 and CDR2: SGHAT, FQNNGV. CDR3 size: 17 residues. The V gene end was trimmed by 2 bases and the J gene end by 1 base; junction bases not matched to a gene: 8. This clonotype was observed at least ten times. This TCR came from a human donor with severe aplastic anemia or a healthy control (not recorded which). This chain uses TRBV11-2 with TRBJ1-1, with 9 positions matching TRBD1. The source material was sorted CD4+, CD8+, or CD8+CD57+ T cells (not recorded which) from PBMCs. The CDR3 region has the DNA TGTGCCAGCAGCTTATTCCCGGGACAGGGATCGAACACTGAAGCTTTCTTT. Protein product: CASSLFPGQGSNTEAFF.